A single sample gave rise to the 10 T cell receptor beta chains below, sequenced in a study of regulatory T cells in long-lasting Graves disease. The TCR beta library used iRepertoire HTBI primers with Arm-PCR amplification of CDR3. A single record per CDR3 protein comes from TCRdb applying MiXCR to the multiplex PCR reads. The sample includes about 470,000 distinct CDR3 sequences, approximately 21% of them seen just once. The sample's time point: persistent/refractory GD, antithyroid drugs over 5 years with positive TRAb. With RNA extracted from PBMCs as input, the TCR library was made. The sequencing here drew on peripheral blood mononuclear cells (PBMCs), taken when the disease was refractory, from a patient treated with antithyroid drugs. All receptors come from a female donor with Graves disease.

The rearrangement links TRBV9 to TRBJ2-7; D is uncertain. With 4 bases removed from V and 0 bases from J, the gap between germline ends came to 11 bases. Germline V gives CDR1 SGDLS, CDR2 YYNGEE. CDR3 length: 14 residues. The CDR3 region has the DNA TGTGCCAGCAGCTCAGCAGGTACCTCCTACGAGCAGTACTTC. Translating it yields CASSSAGTSYEQYF.

In this sample, this clonotype turned up a few times. The chain employs TRBV2 and TRBJ2-1; possible D gene TRBD2, 7 bases. Germline-derived CDR1 and CDR2 are SNHLY and FYNNEI. The CDR3 sequence is 16 residues long. V lost 6 bases to trimming and J lost 1 base, with 16 bases between them. The CDR3 nucleotides are TGTGCCAGCAGGCCTAGGGAGGGGGGGTCCTACAATGAGCAGTTCTTC. Translation: CASRPREGGSYNEQFF.

The chain carries TRBV24-1 and TRBJ2-3; 16 bases are shared with TRBD2. Germline values: CDR1 KGHDR, CDR2 SFDVKD. The V and J ends lost 4 bases and 5 bases, in that order; junction bases with no gene match: 8. The CDR3 has 18 amino acids. The CDR3 coding sequence is TGTGCCACCAGTGACACGGGACTAGCGGGGGGGCCCGGAGATACGCAGTATTTT. Its translation: CATSDTGLAGGPGDTQYF.

The chain couples TRBV14 to TRBJ2-7, with D perhaps given as TRBD1 or TRBD2 (6 bases each). With 7 bases removed from V and 2 bases from J, the gap between germline ends came to 21 bases. CDR3 length: 16 residues. The germline gives CDR1 SGHDN, CDR2 FVKESK. CDR3 sequence: CASTPGGGGPTYEQYF. The CDR3 DNA sequence: TGTGCCAGCACCCCTGGAGGGGGAGGCCCTACCTACGAGCAGTACTTC.

This chain links TRBV29-1 with TRBJ1-4, with 7 bases that match TRBD1. V was pared by 5 bases and J by 6 bases, with 6 bases of the junction left unmatched. The CDR3 extends over 13 amino acids. Germline V gene data show CDR1 as SQVTM and CDR2 as ANQGSEA. As DNA, the CDR3 is TGCAGCGTTCCCGGGCAGGGGGATGAAAAACTGTTTTTT. Protein: CSVPGQGDEKLFF. Based on the CDR3 plus reference TRBV29-1 and TRBJ1-4, the full variable domain is SAVISQKPSRDICQRGTSLTIQCQVDSQVTMMFWYRQQPGQSLTLIATANQGSEATYESGFVIDKFPISRPNLTFSTLTVSNMSPEDSSIYLCSVPGQGDEKLFFGSGTQLSVL.

This chain connects TRBV20-1 to TRBJ2-7; perhaps D is TRBD1 or TRBD2 (7 bases each). Germline values: CDR1 DFQATT, CDR2 SNEGSKA (reference sequence). This CDR3 spans 13 amino acids. The V end lost 7 bases, the J end lost 5 bases, and 18 bases lay between the germline ends. DNA for the CDR3: TGCAGTGTAACGACAGGGAGGGAGAACGAGCAGTACTTC. Amino acids: CSVTTGRENEQYF.

J is TRBJ1-4 and V is TRBV7-9; 9 bases fit TRBD1. The CDR3 covers 22 residues. The V gene end was trimmed by 6 bases and the J gene end by 2 bases; junction bases not matched to a gene: 25. The germline gives CDR1 SEHNR, CDR2 FQNEAQ (reference sequence). In DNA form, the CDR3 reads TGTGCCAGCAGATCCGCCTCTTTGGAAGAACCGGGACAGGGTAGGACTAATGAAAAACTGTTTTTT. Translated: CASRSASLEEPGQGRTNEKLFF.

This clonotype was seen only a few times. This rearrangement joins TRBV29-1 to TRBJ1-2, with 7 positions matching TRBD1. This CDR3 is 13 amino acids long. V gave up 4 bases and J gave up 6 bases; unmatched junction bases: 8. Germline values: CDR1 SQVTM, CDR2 ANQGSEA. The CDR3 sequence is CSVGTGDVNGYTF. The DNA of the CDR3 is TGCAGCGTTGGAACAGGGGACGTTAATGGCTACACCTTC.

Concerning this clonotype itself: At one of its ends the junction is not consistent with the germline gene, which may arise from a read error. The chain has TRBV20-1 and TRBJ2-4, with D perhaps TRBD2 (7 bases). This CDR3 region has 17 residues. The germline gives CDR1 DFQATT, CDR2 SNEGSKA (reference sequence). The CDR3 here is CSARLLVGGTSANTQYF. For the CDR3, the DNA is TGCAGTGCTAGACTCCTTGTGGGGGGGACAAGTGCAAACACTCAGTACTTC.

This chain uses TRBV2 with TRBJ2-1; TRBD1 matches 7 bases. Germline V gene data show CDR1 as SNHLY and CDR2 as FYNNEI. V lost 7 bases and J lost 9; bases outside the gene matches: 9. This CDR3 has 13 amino acids. The DNA of the CDR3 is TGTGCCAGCAATCTTCAGGGGGAAGGTGAGCAGTTCTTC. Encoded protein: CASNLQGEGEQFF.